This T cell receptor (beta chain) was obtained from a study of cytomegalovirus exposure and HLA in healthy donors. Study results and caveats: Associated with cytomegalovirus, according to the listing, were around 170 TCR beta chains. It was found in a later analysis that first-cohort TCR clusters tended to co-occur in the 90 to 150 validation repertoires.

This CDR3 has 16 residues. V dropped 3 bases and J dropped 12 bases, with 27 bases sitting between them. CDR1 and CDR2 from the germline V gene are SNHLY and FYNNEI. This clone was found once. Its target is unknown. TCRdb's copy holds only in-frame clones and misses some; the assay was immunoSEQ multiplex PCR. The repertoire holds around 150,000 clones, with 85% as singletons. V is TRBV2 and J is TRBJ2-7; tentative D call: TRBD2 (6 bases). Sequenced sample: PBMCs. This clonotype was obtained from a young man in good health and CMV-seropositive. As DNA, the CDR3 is TGTGCCAGCAGTGATACCTTCCAAGGCAACACGGAGGGTCGGTACTTC. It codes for CASSDTFQGNTEGRYF.